This T cell receptor (beta chain) was captured in a study of blood T cell repertoires in COVID-19. Study-level information: PBMCs, B-cell-depleted T cells, or T cells were the source of the cDNA or gDNA that made up the material.

Measured with immunoSEQ multiplex PCR; TCRdb has only the in-frame clones, and not every one. The sample has about 88,000 clones; roughly nine tenths are singletons. There are 14 residues in the CDR3. The V end lost 6 bases, the J end lost 7 bases, and 19 bases lay between the germline ends. Looked up from germline, CDR1 is SGHTS and CDR2 is YDEGEE. J is TRBJ1-2 and V is TRBV5-8, with D perhaps matching TRBD1 (6 bases). The sequence was collected from a human donor with active COVID-19. The donor label of this sample is uncertain. The sequenced sample consisted of peripheral blood. CDR3 in amino acids: CASTLRAGALGYTF. The CDR3 DNA reads as TGTGCCAGCACCCTTCGCGCAGGGGCTCTTGGCTACACCTTC.